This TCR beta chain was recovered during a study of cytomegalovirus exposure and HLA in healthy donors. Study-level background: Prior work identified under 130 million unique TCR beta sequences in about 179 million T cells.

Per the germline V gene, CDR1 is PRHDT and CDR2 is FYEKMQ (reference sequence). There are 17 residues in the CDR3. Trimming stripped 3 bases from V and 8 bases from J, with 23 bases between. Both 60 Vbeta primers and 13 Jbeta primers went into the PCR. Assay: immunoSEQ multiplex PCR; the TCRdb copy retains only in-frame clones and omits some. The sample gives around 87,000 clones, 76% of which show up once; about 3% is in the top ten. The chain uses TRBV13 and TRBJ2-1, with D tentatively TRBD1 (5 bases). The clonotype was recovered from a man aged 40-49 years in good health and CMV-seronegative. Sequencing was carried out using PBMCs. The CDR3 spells CASSFGHARRVGDEQFF. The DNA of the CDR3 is TGTGCCAGCAGCTTCGGACACGCGAGACGAGTGGGCGATGAGCAGTTCTTC.